Reported below is one T cell receptor beta chain. The data were produced by immunoSEQ multiplex PCR, yet TCRdb's version contains in-frame clones alone and is incomplete. The sample lists roughly 300,000 clones, 85% to 90% occurring once. This entry is derived from a study of Ad26.COV2.S vaccination and SARS-CoV-2 variants. CDR1 is GTSNPN, CDR2 SVGIG, per germline (reference sequence). The CDR3 has 13 amino acids. V lost 5 bases and J lost 3, with 12 bases in between. Treatment denoted: 15 to 20 received Ad26.COV2.S at low or high dose, single or two shots; roughly 5 received placebo; per-sample allocation not given. Day 63 after the first vaccine or placebo injection was the time point for sampling. The study used a vaccine consisting of an Ad26 vector that expressed Wuhan-strain SARS-CoV-2 spike.

The gene calls are TRBV30 and TRBJ2-3; D unclear. The material was peripheral blood, obtained in a trial of Ad26.COV2.S vaccine versus placebo. The receptor's source is a person between 18 and 60 years old who received the Ad26.COV2.S COVID-19 vaccine or a placebo. The CDR3 DNA reads TGTGCCTGGGGACCGACTCTAACAGATACGCAGTATTTT. It specifies CAWGPTLTDTQYF.